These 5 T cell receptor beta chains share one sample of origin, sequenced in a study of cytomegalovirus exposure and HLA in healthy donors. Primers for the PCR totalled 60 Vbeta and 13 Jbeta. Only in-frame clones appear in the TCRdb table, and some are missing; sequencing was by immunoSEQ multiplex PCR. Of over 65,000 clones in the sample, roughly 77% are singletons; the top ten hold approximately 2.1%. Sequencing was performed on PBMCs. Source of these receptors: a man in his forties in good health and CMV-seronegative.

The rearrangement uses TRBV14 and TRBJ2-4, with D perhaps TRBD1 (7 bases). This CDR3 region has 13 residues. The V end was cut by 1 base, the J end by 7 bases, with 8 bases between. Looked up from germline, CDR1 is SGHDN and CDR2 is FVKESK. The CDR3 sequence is CASSQAGGNIQYF. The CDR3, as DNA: TGTGCCAGCAGCCAAGCAGGGGGGAACATTCAGTACTTC.

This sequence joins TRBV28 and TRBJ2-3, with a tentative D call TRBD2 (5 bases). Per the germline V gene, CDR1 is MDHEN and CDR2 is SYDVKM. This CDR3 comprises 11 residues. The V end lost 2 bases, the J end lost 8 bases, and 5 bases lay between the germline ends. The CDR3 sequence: CASSLEGTQYF. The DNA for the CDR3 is TGTGCCAGCAGTTTAGAGGGTACGCAGTATTTT.

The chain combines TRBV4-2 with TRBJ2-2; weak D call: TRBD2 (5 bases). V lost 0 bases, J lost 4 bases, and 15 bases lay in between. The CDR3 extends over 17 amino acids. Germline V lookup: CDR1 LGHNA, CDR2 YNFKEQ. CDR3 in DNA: TGTGCCAGCAGCCAAGATGGACTGATCGGAACCACCGGGGAGCTGTTTTTT. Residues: CASSQDGLIGTTGELFF.

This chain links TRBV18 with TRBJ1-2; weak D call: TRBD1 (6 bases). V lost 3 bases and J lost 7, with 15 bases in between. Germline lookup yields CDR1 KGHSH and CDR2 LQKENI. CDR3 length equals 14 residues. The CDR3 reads CASSPESGGAGYTF. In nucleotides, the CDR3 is TGTGCCAGCTCACCCGAAAGCGGGGGGGCTGGCTACACCTTC.

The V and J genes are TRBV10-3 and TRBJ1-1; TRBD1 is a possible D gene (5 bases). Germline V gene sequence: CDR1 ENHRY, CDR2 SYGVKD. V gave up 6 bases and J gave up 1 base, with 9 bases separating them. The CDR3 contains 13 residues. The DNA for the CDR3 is TGTGCCATCAGAGGACAACCGAACACTGAAGCTTTCTTT. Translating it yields CAIRGQPNTEAFF.